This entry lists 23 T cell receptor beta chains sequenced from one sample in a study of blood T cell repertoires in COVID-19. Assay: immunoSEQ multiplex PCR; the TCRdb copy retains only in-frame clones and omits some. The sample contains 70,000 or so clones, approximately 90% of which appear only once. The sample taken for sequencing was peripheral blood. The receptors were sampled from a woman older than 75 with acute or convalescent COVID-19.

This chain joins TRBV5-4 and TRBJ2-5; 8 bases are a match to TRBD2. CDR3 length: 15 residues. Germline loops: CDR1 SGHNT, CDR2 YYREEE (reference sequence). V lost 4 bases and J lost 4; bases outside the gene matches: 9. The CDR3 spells CASSPPPGGAETQYF. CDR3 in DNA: TGTGCCAGCAGCCCTCCTCCGGGGGGGGCAGAGACCCAGTACTTC.

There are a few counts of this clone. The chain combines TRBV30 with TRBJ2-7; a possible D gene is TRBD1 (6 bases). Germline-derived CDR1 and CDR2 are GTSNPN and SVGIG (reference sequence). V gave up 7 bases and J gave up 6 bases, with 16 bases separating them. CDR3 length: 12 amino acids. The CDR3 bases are TGTGCCTACGACCCGCTAGGGGGCGAGCAGTACTTC. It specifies CAYDPLGGEQYF.

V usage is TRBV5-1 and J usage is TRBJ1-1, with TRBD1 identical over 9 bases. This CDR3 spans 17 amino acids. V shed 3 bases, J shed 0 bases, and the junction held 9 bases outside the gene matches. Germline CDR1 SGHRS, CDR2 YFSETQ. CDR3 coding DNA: TGCGCCAGCAGCTCGGGACAGGGATCGGCAATGAACACTGAAGCTTTCTTT. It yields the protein CASSSGQGSAMNTEAFF.

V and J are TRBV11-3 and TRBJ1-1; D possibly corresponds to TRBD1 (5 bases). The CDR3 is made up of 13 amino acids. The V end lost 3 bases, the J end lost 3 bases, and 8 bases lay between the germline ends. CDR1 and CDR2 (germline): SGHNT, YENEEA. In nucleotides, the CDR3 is TGTGCCAGCAGCTTGGGAGGGGACACTGAAGCTTTCTTT. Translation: CASSLGGDTEAFF.

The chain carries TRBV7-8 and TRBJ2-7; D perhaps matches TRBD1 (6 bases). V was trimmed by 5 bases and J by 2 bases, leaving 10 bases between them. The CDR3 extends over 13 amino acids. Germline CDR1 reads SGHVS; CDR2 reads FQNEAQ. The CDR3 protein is CASSPGQTYEQYF. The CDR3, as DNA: TGTGCCAGCAGCCCAGGACAGACCTACGAGCAGTACTTC. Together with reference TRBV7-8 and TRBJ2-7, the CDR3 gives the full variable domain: GAGVSQSPRYKVAKRGQDVALRCDPISGHVSLFWYQQALGQGPEFLTYFQNEAQLDKSGLPSDRFFAERPEGSVSTLKIQRTQQEDSAVYLCASSPGQTYEQYFGPGTRLTVT.

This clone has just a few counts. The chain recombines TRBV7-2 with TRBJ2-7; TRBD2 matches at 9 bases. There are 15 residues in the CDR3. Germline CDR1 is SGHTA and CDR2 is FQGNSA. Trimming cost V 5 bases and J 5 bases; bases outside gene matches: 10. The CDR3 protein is CASSPTIAGVNEQYF. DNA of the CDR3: TGTGCCAGCAGCCCTACAATAGCGGGGGTCAACGAGCAGTACTTC.

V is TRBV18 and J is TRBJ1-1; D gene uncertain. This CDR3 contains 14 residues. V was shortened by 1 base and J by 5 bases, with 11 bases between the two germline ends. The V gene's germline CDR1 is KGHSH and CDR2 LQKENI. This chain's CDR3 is CASSPLKERTEAFF. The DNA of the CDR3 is TGTGCCAGCTCACCACTCAAGGAGAGAACTGAAGCTTTCTTT.

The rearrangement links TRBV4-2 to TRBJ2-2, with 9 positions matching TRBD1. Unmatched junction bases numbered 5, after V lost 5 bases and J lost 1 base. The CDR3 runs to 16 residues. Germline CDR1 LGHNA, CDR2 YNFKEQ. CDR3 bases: TGTGCCAGCAGCTACGGACAGGGGAAGAACACCGGGGAGCTGTTTTTT. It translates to CASSYGQGKNTGELFF.

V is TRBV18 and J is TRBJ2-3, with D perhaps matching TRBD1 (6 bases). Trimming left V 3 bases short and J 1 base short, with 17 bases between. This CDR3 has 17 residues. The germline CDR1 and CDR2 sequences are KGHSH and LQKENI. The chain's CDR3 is CASSPRTQGSGTDTQYF. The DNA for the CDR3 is TGTGCCAGCTCACCTAGAACGCAGGGGTCCGGCACAGATACGCAGTATTTT.

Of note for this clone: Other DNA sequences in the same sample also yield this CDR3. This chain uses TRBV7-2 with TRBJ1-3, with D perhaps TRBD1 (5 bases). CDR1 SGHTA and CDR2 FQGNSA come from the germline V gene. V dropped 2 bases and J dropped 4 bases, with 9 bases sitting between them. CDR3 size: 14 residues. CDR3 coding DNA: TGTGCCAGCAGCTTAACGGGGGGGGGAAACACCATATATTTT. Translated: CASSLTGGGNTIYF.

The CDR3 spells CASSLLSRGTNYEQYF. The CDR3 DNA reads as TGTGCCAGCAGTTTATTATCTCGGGGGACGAACTACGAGCAGTACTTC. The gene calls are TRBV28 and TRBJ2-7; possibly TRBD2 for D (6 bases). This CDR3 spans 16 amino acids. Germline V lookup: CDR1 MDHEN, CDR2 SYDVKM. With 1 base removed from V and 3 bases from J, the gap between germline ends came to 16 bases.

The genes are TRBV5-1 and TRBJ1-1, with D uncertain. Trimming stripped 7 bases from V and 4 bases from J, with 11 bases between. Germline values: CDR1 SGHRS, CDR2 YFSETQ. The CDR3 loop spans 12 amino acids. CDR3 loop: CASGPGSTEAFF. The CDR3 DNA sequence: TGCGCCAGCGGGCCAGGAAGCACTGAAGCTTTCTTT.

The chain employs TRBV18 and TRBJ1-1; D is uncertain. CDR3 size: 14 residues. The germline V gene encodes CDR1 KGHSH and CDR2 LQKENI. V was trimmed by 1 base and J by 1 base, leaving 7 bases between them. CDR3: CASSPLSGNTEAFF. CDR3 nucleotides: TGTGCCAGCTCACCACTGTCAGGGAACACTGAAGCTTTCTTT.

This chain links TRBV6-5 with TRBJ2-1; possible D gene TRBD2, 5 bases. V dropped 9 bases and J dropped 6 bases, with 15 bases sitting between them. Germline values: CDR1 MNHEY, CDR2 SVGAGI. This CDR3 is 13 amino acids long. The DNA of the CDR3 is TGTGCCAGTCAGACTACCTCCCTCAATGAGCAGTTCTTC. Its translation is CASQTTSLNEQFF.

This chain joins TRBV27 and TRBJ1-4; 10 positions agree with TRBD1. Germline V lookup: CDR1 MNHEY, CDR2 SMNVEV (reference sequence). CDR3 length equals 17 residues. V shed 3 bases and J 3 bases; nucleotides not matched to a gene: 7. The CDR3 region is CASSFLDRGLSNEKLFF. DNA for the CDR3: TGTGCCAGCAGTTTTCTTGACAGGGGGCTTTCTAATGAAAAACTGTTTTTT.

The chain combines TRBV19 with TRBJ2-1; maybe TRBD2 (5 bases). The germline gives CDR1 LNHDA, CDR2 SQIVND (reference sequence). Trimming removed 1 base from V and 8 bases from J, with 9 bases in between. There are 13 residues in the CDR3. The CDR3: CASSIGRGDEQFF. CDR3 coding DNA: TGTGCCAGTAGTATAGGCCGGGGAGATGAGCAGTTCTTC.

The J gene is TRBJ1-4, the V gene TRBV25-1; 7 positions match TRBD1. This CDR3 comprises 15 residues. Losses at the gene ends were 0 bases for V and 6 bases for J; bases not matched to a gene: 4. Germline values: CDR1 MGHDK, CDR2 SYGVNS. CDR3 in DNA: TGTGCCAGCAGTGAATATATAGGGGGCGATGAAAAACTGTTTTTT. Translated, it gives CASSEYIGGDEKLFF.

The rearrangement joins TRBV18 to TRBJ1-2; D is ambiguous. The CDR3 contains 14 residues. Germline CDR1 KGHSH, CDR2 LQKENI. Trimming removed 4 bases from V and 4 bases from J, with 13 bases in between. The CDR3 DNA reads TGTGCCAGCTCACTACGCGGAGACCTCTATGGCTACACCTTC. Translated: CASSLRGDLYGYTF.

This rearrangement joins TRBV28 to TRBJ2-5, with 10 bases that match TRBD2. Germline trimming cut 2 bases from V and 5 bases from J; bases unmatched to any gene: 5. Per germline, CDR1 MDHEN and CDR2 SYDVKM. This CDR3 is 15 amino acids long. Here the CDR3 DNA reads TGTGCCAGCAGTTTACGACTAGCGGGTGGGGAGACCCAGTACTTC. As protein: CASSLRLAGGETQYF.

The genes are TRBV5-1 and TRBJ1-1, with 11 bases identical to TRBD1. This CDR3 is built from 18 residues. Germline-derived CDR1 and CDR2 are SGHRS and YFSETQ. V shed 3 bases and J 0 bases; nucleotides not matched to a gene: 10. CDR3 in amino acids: CASSWGTGGAQLNTEAFF. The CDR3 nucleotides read TGCGCCAGCAGCTGGGGGACAGGGGGTGCCCAATTGAACACTGAAGCTTTCTTT.

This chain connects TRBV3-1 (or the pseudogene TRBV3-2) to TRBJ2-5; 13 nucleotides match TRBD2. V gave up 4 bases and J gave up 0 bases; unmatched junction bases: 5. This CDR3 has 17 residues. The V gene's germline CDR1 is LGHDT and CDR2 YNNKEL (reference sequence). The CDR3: CASSPYGTSGNQETQYF. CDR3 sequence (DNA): TGTGCCAGCAGCCCCTACGGGACTAGCGGGAACCAAGAGACCCAGTACTTC.

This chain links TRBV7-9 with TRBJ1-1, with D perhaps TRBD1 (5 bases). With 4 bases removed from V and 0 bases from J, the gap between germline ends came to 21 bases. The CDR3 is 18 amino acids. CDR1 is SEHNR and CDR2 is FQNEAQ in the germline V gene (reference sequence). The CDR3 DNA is TGTGCCAGCAGCTCCGGGTGGGGCAGCCTACCCATGAACACTGAAGCTTTCTTT. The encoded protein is CASSSGWGSLPMNTEAFF.

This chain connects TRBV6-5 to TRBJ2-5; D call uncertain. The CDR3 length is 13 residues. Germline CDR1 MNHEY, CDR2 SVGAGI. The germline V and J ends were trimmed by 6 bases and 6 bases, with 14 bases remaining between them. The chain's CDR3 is CASRPERRKTQYF. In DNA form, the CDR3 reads TGTGCCAGCAGACCGGAGAGAAGAAAGACCCAGTACTTC.